This TCR beta chain was captured by sequencing in a study of T cell responses to AZD1222 COVID-19 vaccine. Study results and caveats: The number of AZD1222 recipients seropositive at baseline was only 5 to 7. Sampling captured repertoires only after the peak T cell response.

V was cut by 6 bases and J by 5 bases, with 3 bases left in between. Germline lookup yields CDR1 SGDLS and CDR2 YYNGEE. This CDR3 contains 10 residues. Details on this clone: Its target is unknown.

Profiling relied on immunoSEQ multiplex PCR, and the TCRdb table lists in-frame clones only, not all of them. Of some 150,000 clones listed, about 85% are singletons. The source material was peripheral blood, sampled after recovery from COVID-19. The TCR originated in an adult who had recovered from COVID-19. V usage is TRBV9 and J usage is TRBJ1-5; D gene uncertain. The CDR3 region is CASNDQPQHF. As DNA, the CDR3 is TGTGCCAGCAATGATCAGCCCCAGCATTTT.